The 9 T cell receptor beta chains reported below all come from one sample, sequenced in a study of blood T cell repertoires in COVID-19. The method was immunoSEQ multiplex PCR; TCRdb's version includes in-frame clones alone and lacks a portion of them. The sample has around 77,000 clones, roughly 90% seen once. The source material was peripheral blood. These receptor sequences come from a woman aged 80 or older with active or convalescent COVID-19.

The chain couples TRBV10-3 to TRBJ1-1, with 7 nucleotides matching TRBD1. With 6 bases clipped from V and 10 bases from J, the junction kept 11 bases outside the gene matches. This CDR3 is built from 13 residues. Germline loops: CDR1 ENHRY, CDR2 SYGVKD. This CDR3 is CAIRSEGGAGAFF. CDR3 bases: TGTGCCATCAGGAGTGAAGGGGGCGCGGGAGCTTTCTTT.

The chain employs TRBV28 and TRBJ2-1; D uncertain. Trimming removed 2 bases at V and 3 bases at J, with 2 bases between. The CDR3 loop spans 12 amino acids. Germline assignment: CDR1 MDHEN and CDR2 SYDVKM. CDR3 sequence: CASSLLYNEQFF. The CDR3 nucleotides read TGTGCCAGCAGTTTACTCTACAATGAGCAGTTCTTC.

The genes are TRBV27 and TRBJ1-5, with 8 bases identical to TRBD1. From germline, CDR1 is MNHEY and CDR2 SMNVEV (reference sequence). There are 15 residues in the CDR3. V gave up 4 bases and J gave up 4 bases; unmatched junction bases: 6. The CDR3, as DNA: TGTGCCAGCAGTTCGACAGGGGAGAGGAATCAGCCCCAGCATTTT. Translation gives CASSSTGERNQPQHF.

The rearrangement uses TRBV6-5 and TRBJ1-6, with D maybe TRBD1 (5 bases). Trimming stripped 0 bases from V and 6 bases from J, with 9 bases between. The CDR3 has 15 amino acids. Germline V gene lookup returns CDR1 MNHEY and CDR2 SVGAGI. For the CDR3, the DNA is TGTGCCAGCAGTTACTCTGGGGGGGGTAATTCACCCCTCCACTTT. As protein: CASSYSGGGNSPLHF.

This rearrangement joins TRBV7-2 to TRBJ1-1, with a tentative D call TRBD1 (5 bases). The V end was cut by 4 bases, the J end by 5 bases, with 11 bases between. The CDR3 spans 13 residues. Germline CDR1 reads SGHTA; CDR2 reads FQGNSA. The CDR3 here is CASSYDGGTEAFF. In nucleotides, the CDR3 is TGTGCCAGCAGCTACGACGGGGGGACTGAAGCTTTCTTT.

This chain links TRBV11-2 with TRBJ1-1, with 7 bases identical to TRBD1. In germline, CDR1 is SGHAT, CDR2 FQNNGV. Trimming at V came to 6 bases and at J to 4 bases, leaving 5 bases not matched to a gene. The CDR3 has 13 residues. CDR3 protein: CASRTRGATEAFF. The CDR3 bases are TGTGCCAGCAGGACCAGGGGGGCCACTGAAGCTTTCTTT.

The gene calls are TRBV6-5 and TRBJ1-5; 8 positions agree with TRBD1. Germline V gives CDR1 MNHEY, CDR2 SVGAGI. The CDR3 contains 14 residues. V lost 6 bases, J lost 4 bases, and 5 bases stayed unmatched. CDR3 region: CASRRTGSNQPQHF. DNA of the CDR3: TGTGCCAGCAGGAGGACAGGGTCTAATCAGCCCCAGCATTTT.

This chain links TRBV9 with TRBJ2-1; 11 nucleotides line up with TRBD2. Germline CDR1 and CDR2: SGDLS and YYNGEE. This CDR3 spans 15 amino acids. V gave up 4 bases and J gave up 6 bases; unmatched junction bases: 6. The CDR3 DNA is TGTGCCAGCAGCTCCCGGACTAGCGGGTTCAATGAGCAGTTCTTC. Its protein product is CASSSRTSGFNEQFF.

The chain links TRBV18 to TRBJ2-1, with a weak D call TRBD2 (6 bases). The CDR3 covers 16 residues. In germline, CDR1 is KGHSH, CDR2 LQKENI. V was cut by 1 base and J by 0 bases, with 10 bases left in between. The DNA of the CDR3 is TGTGCCAGCTCACCACAGGGAGGTGGCTCCTACAATGAGCAGTTCTTC. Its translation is CASSPQGGGSYNEQFF.